These T cell receptor beta chains were read from a single sample in a study of T cells in Graves' hyperthyroidism and ophthalmopathy. TCRdb re-called the multiplex PCR reads with MiXCR, one entry per CDR3 protein. This table has around 600,000 distinct CDR3 sequences, approximately 14% appearing once. Sequencing used blood. These receptors were obtained from a woman aged 50 to 65 with Graves' ophthalmopathy. CDR3s include the opening cysteine and the closing phenylalanine or tryptophan. The D gene is left open where the match is weak. Clone size is shown for a subset of rows, as once, few, many or a class of expanded clone.

J gene: TRBJ1-1; CDR3 length: 13; D gene: NA; V gene: TRBV29-1; clone size: many; CDR3 DNA: TGCAGCGCACCGACGGGGATGAACACTGAAGCTTTCTTT; CDR3 protein: CSAPTGMNTEAFF
J gene: TRBJ2-3; CDR3 length: 12; D gene: NA; V gene: TRBV6-2/TRBV6-3; clone size: NA; CDR3 DNA: TGTGCCAGCAGCCCCGGGACCTATACGCAGTATTTT; CDR3 protein: CASSPGTYTQYF
J gene: TRBJ2-3; CDR3 length: 14; D gene: TRBD1; V gene: TRBV15; clone size: NA; CDR3 DNA: TGTGCCACCAGCAGGGGACAGGTCACAGATACGCAGTATTTT; CDR3 protein: CATSRGQVTDTQYF
J gene: TRBJ2-3; CDR3 length: 11; D gene: NA; V gene: TRBV20-1; clone size: many; CDR3 DNA: TGCAAGGCAGGAAACACAGATACGCAGTATTTT; CDR3 protein: CKAGNTDTQYF
J gene: TRBJ2-1; CDR3 length: 14; D gene: TRBD1; V gene: TRBV20-1; clone size: many; CDR3 DNA: TGCAGTGTTGTCGGGACAGGGGGGAGGATTGAGCAGTTCTTC; CDR3 protein: CSVVGTGGRIEQFF
J gene: TRBJ2-1; CDR3 length: 17; D gene: TRBD2; V gene: TRBV7-8; clone size: many; CDR3 DNA: TGTGCCAGCAGCTTAGCGCGGGAGAAACTAGCGAATAATGAGCAGTTCTTC; CDR3 protein: CASSLAREKLANNEQFF
J gene: TRBJ2-1; CDR3 length: 15; D gene: TRBD1; V gene: TRBV28; clone size: many; CDR3 DNA: TGTGCCAGCAGTTTGTCCGGGACAGGGGGCAATGAGCAGTTCTTC; CDR3 protein: CASSLSGTGGNEQFF
J gene: TRBJ1-5; CDR3 length: 15; D gene: TRBD1; V gene: TRBV28; clone size: few; CDR3 DNA: TGTGCCAGCAGCCGCCGGGGACAGCTCAATCAGCCCCAGCATTTT; CDR3 protein: CASSRRGQLNQPQHF
J gene: TRBJ1-2; CDR3 length: 15; D gene: TRBD1; V gene: TRBV6-1; clone size: many; CDR3 DNA: TGTGCCAGCAGTTCCCGGACAGGGGGAGGCTATGGCTACACCTTC; CDR3 protein: CASSSRTGGGYGYTF
J gene: TRBJ1-4; CDR3 length: 15; D gene: NA; V gene: TRBV28; clone size: many; CDR3 DNA: TGTGCCAGCAGCCTCGACAGGTCCTTGAATGAAAAACTGTTTTTT; CDR3 protein: CASSLDRSLNEKLFF
J gene: TRBJ2-1; CDR3 length: 16; D gene: TRBD2; V gene: TRBV12-3/TRBV12-4; clone size: few; CDR3 DNA: TGTGCCAGCAGCCCCATTCGGGAGGGCCGCGTAAATGAGCAGTTCTTC; CDR3 protein: CASSPIREGRVNEQFF
J gene: TRBJ1-4; CDR3 length: 14; D gene: NA; V gene: TRBV20-1; clone size: NA; CDR3 DNA: TGCAGTGCTAGAGATTTGGTTCTAGGTGAAAAACTGTTTTTT; CDR3 protein: CSARDLVLGEKLFF
J gene: TRBJ2-2; CDR3 length: 15; D gene: NA; V gene: TRBV28; clone size: few; CDR3 DNA: TGTGCCAGCAGTTTAACGGGACTTTACACCGGGGAGCTGTTTTTT; CDR3 protein: CASSLTGLYTGELFF
J gene: TRBJ2-3; CDR3 length: 12; D gene: NA; V gene: TRBV20-1; clone size: many; CDR3 DNA: TGCAGTGCTAGAGGGACTCCAGATACGCAGTATTTT; CDR3 protein: CSARGTPDTQYF
J gene: TRBJ2-1; CDR3 length: 15; D gene: TRBD2; V gene: TRBV19; clone size: NA; CDR3 DNA: TGTGCCAGTAGTATCCCCGGGAGGGCTTACAATGAGCAGTTCTTC; CDR3 protein: CASSIPGRAYNEQFF
J gene: TRBJ2-5; CDR3 length: 16; D gene: TRBD2; V gene: TRBV2; clone size: NA; CDR3 DNA: TGTGCCAGCAAGGGACTAGCGGACATCCCGGGGGAGACCCAGTACTTC; CDR3 protein: CASKGLADIPGETQYF
J gene: TRBJ1-2; CDR3 length: 13; D gene: NA; V gene: TRBV6-5; clone size: many; CDR3 DNA: TGTGCCAGCAGTTACGGGCACGGCGGAGGCTACACCTTC; CDR3 protein: CASSYGHGGGYTF
J gene: TRBJ2-7; CDR3 length: 16; D gene: TRBD2; V gene: TRBV2; clone size: many; CDR3 DNA: TGTGCCAGCAGCCTGGACCTAGCGGGAGAGACCTACGAGCAGTACTTC; CDR3 protein: CASSLDLAGETYEQYF